This T cell receptor beta chain emerged from a study of spatial heterogeneity in lung cancer. On the study more broadly: Sequencing of follow-up PBMC samples took place when they were available, at a median of approximately 25 months after resection.

Single TCR cDNA molecules each had their own unique molecular identifier. In TCRdb, the 5' RACE reads were re-called with MiXCR into one record per CDR3 protein. The data contain roughly 120,000 distinct CDR3 sequences, 11% of them singletons. This sample's time point: blood at routine non-recurrence follow-up after resection. The germline V gene encodes CDR1 MNHEY and CDR2 SMNVEV (reference sequence). The CDR3 sequence is 14 residues long. With V trimmed by 5 bases and J by 14 bases, 12 bases remained unmatched. This clonotype was counted only a few times. The sequence came from a female donor with early-stage non-small cell lung cancer. The chain recombines TRBV27 with TRBJ1-6, with TRBD1 identical over 7 bases. The source material was PBMCs, sampled at follow-up. CDR3 protein: CASSPVQGSLSLHF. In DNA form, the CDR3 reads TGTGCCAGCAGTCCGGTACAGGGGTCCCTTTCCCTCCACTTT.